This TCR beta chain was recorded in a study of T-cell reconstitution after alpha-beta-depleted transplantation in children. The library targeted TCRbeta and was prepared with unique molecular identifiers. TCRdb passed the PCR reads through MiXCR, listing each CDR3 protein once. The data show 80,000 or so distinct CDR3 sequences, roughly 13% seen once. This CDR3 comprises 13 residues. V lost 7 bases and J lost 5, with 14 bases in between. Germline-derived CDR1 and CDR2 are DFQATT and SNEGSKA (reference sequence). The sequenced sample was PBMCs, mostly from graft donor cells, obtained 180 days after TCRalphabeta/CD19-depleted stem cell transplant. The V gene is TRBV20-1, the J gene TRBJ2-2; possible D gene TRBD1, 6 bases. The receptor was isolated from a male patient aged 2 to 9 who had a stem cell transplant for acute lymphoblastic leukemia, so the T cells may come from the graft donor. CDR3 amino acids: CSVSGQLTGELFF. The CDR3 DNA reads as TGCAGTGTTTCGGGACAACTTACCGGGGAGCTGTTTTTT.